This paragraph covers one TCR beta chain sequence. This clone was recorded only once. Its specific antigen is unknown. No much larger clonotype is one base removed from it; base qualities were not supplied. The germline V gene (reference sequence) gives CDR1 as PRHDT and CDR2 as FYEKMQ. The CDR3 sequence holds 18 residues, the cysteine and phenylalanine included. Only the CDR3 region is kept as DNA, spanning 54 bases read in frame from base 1. Unmatched junction bases come to 12, with V trimmed by 7 bases and J by 0 bases. The donors were healthy, HIV-negative adults with no recently reported acute infections or vaccinations. All donors were Caucasian adults living in Nashville, Tennessee, USA. CD4+ T cells were enriched through magnetic negative selection, after which naive cells were positively selected on CD45RA and the remaining negative fraction served as the memory subset. After blood collection by leukapheresis, PBMCs were isolated using Ficoll-Histopaque density gradient centrifugation and then cryopreserved in the vapor phase of liquid nitrogen. Analytical flow cytometry was used to check the purity and quantity of every magnetically sorted T cell population. Each sorted fraction had its genomic DNA isolated and then quantified by UV absorbance on a Nanodrop 2000c.

This sample was included in a study of shared clonotypes between healthy human individuals (dated by TCRdb to the early 2020s). Looking at the study overall: A few men and a couple of women, aged 18 to 49 years, made up the cohort. Per donor, three plates each were used for CD4 naive and CD4 memory, two for CD8 naive, and one for CD8 memory. The study deeply sequenced blood TCR repertoires of about five healthy adults to estimate repertoire size and the extent of clonotype sharing between individuals. Different laboratories and diverse techniques were used to prepare libraries and sequence TCR repertoires, to increase sequencing depth and limit assay-specific biases. Per donor, leukapheresis produced somewhere between about 0.94 and 9 billion PBMCs. General findings and caveats noted by the study authors: Based on pairwise subsampling, the degree of clonotype sharing among donors was expected to be affected by sequencing depth. Naive subsets generally had larger estimated clonotype richness than memory subsets did. Clonotypes shared by all four sorted-subset donors showed higher generation probabilities than non-shared clonotypes. Sharing across a handful of donors was observed for approximately 4.6% of naive CD4, under 4% of naive CD8, roughly 2.3% of memory CD4, and about 0.4% of memory CD8 clonotypes. Sampling was restricted to blood, and TCR repertoires in tissues likely differ from the TCR repertoires found in blood. Because the study included a small number of donors, the genetic and exposure-history diversity represented was limited. Incomplete sequencing was indicated by rarefaction of sorted-subset datasets, despite the large sequencing depth.

Using the deep immunoSEQ assay, TCR CDR3 regions were amplified from genomic DNA by multiplex PCR. Extracted genomic DNA from each cell subset was spread evenly across all wells of several immunoSEQ 96-well plates, with each plate serving as a replicate. Each replicate PCR for sorted subsets received around 200 ng genomic DNA, equal to roughly 29,000 T cell genomes. The purified libraries were quantified using a Qubit 3.0 fluorometer, sized with a Bioanalyzer 2100, and then quantified again using the KAPA Library Quantification kit. Every immunoSEQ 96-well plate was sequenced on a dedicated single-read 150-cycle Illumina NextSeq 550 flow cell. In the source study's methods: Because the immunoSEQ output held only junctional sequences and lacked quality scores, the filtering could not match the filtering applied to full-length reads. To assign V/J genes and CDR3, sequences were annotated against IMGT germline references using PyIR, a Python wrapper for IgBLAST v1.9. Reads with weak V/J assignments (E-value above 1e-6), missing CDR3, stop codons, out-of-frame junctions, or ambiguous translated residues were removed. V3J clonotypes were defined by identical inferred V gene, J gene, and CDR3 amino acid sequence. To compute the percentage overlap between repertoires, the number of shared unique clonotypes was divided by the size of the smaller repertoire. RTK rarefaction, the Chao1 estimator, and Recon v2.1 estimates of unobserved clonotypes were used to assess repertoire richness. For all TCRbeta clonotypes obtained by the gDNA method from a few donors, generation probabilities were computed with OLGA. Here the immuneACCESS table is served through TCRdb, limited to in-frame sequences with V and J called. Missing clones are a known gap in these copies; in checked studies unresolved V genes cover under half, and the rest lacks a known reason. That table supplies the V and J calls and clone size; D and trimming were determined from the DNA. The sample includes approximately 180,000 clones, with roughly 93% observed a single time. Around 0.072% of the sample belongs to the ten largest clones.

Rearrangement joined TRBV13 to TRBJ2-1; 10 bases in the middle match TRBD2. The sequencing input was naive CD4+ T cells sorted from blood. The meaning of the sample's cell subset or site label: CD45RA+ positively selected. The TCR was taken from a woman aged 25-40 years in good health. The nucleotide sequence reads as follows: TGTGCCAGCACCCAGCCCGGACTAGCGGCTTCCTCCTACAATGAGCAGTTCTTC. Its protein is CASTQPGLAASSYNEQFF.